This TCR beta chain was identified during a study of cytomegalovirus exposure and HLA in healthy donors. Germline V gives CDR1 SGHVS, CDR2 FNYEAQ. The CDR3 has 16 amino acids. The ends were cut back, 5 bases at V and 0 bases at J, with 16 bases in the middle. The PCR was carried out with 60 Vbeta primers and 13 Jbeta primers. Some clones are missing from TCRdb's copy, which holds only in-frame ones; the method was immunoSEQ multiplex PCR. The table lists more than 100,000 clones, around 70% of them singletons. This clone has more than one count but fewer than ten. The target antigen is unknown. General observations from the study: Earlier results showed most TCR beta V segments being productive about 90% or about 30% of the time.

The rearrangement joins TRBV7-6 to TRBJ1-1, with D perhaps matching TRBD1 (5 bases). Sequencing was carried out using PBMCs. This receptor was obtained from a woman between 40 and 55 years old in good health and CMV-seropositive. CDR3 sequence reads: CASSQRSVRVNTEAFF. The DNA for the CDR3 is TGTGCCAGCAGCCAAAGAAGCGTCAGGGTGAACACTGAAGCTTTCTTT.